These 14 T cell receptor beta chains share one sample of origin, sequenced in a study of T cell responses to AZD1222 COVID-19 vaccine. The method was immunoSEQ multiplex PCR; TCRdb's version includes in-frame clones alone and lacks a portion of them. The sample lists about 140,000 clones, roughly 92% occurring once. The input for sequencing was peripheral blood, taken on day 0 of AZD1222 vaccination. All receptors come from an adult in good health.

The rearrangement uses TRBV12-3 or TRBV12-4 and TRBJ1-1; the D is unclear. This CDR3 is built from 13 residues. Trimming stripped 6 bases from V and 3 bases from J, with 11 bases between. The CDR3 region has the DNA TGTGCCAGCAGCCTTAACAGAGACACTGAAGCTTTCTTT. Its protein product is CASSLNRDTEAFF.

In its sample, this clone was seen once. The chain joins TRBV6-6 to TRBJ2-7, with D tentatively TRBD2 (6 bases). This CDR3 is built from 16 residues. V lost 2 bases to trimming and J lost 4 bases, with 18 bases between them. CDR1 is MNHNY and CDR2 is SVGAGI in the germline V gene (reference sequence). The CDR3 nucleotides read TGTGCCAGCAGTTACGCTCCGGCGGGATTGAAGTACGAGCAGTACTTC. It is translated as CASSYAPAGLKYEQYF.

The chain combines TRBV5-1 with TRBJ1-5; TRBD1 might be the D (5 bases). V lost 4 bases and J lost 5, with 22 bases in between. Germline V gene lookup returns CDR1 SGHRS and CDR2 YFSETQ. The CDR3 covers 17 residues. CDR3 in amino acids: CASSPGTLRAGDQPQHF. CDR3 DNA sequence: TGCGCCAGCAGCCCAGGGACCTTGCGAGCGGGTGATCAGCCCCAGCATTTT.

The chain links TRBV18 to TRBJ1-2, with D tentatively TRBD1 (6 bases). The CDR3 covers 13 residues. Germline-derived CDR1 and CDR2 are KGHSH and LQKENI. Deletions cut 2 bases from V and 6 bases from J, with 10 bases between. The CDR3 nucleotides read TGTGCCAGCTCACCATTGGACAGCCATGGCTACACCTTC. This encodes CASSPLDSHGYTF.

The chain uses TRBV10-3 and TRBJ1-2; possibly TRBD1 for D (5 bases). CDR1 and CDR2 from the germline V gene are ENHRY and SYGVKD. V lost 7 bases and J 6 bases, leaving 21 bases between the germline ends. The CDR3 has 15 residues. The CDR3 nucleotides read TGTGCCATCACTGCCTCCCGGGACGGTGAGAATGGCTACACCTTC. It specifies CAITASRDGENGYTF.

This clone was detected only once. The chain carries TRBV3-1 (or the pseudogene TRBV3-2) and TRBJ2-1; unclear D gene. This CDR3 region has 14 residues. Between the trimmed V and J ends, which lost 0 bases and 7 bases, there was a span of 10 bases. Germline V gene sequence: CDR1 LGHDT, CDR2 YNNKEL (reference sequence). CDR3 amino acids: CASSQEEFDNEQFF. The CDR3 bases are TGTGCCAGCAGCCAAGAGGAGTTCGATAATGAGCAGTTCTTC.

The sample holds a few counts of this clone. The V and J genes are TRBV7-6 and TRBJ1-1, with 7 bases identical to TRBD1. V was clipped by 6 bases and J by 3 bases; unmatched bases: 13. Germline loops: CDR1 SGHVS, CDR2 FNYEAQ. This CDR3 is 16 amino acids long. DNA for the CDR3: TGTGCCAGCAGTTCCTTATTTCAGGGGGGTGACACTGAAGCTTTCTTT. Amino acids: CASSSLFQGGDTEAFF.

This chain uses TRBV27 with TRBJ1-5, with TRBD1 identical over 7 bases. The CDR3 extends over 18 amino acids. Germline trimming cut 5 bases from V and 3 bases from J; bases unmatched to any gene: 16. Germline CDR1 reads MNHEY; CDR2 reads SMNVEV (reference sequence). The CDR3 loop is CASSAFRDSSLNNQPQHF. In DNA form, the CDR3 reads TGTGCCAGCAGTGCGTTCCGGGACAGCTCACTGAACAATCAGCCCCAGCATTTT.

In DNA, the CDR3 is TGTGCCAGCAGCCAAGACACAGACCAGAATTCACCCCTCCACTTT. It translates to CASSQDTDQNSPLHF. This rearrangement joins TRBV4-2 to TRBJ1-6; unclear D gene. CDR3 size: 15 residues. Trimming pared 0 bases from V and 7 bases from J, leaving 10 bases between. The germline V gene encodes CDR1 LGHNA and CDR2 YNFKEQ.

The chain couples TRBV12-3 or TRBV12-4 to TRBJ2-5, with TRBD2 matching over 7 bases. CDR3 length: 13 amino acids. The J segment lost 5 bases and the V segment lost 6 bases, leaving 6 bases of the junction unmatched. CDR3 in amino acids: CASSLREGETQYF. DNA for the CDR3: TGTGCCAGCAGCCTCAGGGAGGGGGAGACCCAGTACTTC.

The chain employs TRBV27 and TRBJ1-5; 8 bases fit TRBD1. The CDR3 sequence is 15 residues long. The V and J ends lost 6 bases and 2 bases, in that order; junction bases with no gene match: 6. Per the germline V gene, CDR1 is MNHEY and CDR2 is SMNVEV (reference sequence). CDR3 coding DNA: TGTGCCAGCAGGGACAGGGAGGGTGGCAATCAGCCCCAGCATTTT. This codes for CASRDREGGNQPQHF.

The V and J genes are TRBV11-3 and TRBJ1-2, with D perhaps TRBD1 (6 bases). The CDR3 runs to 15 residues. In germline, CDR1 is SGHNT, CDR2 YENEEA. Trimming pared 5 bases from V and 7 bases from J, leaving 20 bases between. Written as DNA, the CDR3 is TGTGCCAGCAGCGAAACCTCGGGGGGGCGCATTGGCTACACCTTC. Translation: CASSETSGGRIGYTF.

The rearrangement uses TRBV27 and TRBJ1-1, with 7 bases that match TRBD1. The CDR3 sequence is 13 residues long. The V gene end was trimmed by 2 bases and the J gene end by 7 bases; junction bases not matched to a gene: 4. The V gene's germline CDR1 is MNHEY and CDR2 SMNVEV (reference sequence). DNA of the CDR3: TGTGCCAGCAGTTTACAGGGGGAAGATGAAGCTTTCTTT. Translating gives CASSLQGEDEAFF.

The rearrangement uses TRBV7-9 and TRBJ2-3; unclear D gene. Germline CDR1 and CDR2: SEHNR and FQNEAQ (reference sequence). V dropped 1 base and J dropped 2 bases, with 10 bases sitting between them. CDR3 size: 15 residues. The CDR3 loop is CASSLGVAYTDTQYF. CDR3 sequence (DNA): TGTGCCAGCAGCTTAGGAGTCGCTTACACAGATACGCAGTATTTT.